This is a list of T cell receptor beta chains from one sample in a study of shared clonotypes between healthy human individuals. Repertoires were generated with immunoSEQ multiplex PCR, while TCRdb's copy carries only in-frame clones and drops some. The sample lists around 2.5 million clones, approximately 93% occurring once. Sequencing used naive CD4+ T cells from PBMCs. The receptors here all came from a man in his late teens or twenties in good health. Some clones in this sample may be carry-over from other donors' samples. Both conserved end residues are part of each CDR3. Fields, in order: D gene, J gene, V gene, clone size, CDR3 protein. A D gene is named only where the DNA matches it firmly. Size is stated for part of the rows, as once, few or many counts, or as a class when the clone is expanded.

d_gene: NA
j_gene: TRBJ2-1
v_gene: TRBV30
abundance: NA
CDR3aa: CAWRARLGAGEQFF

d_gene: NA
j_gene: TRBJ1-2
v_gene: TRBV6-6
abundance: NA
CDR3aa: CASSPSYYGYTF

d_gene: NA
j_gene: TRBJ1-3
v_gene: TRBV18
abundance: NA
CDR3aa: CASSLARGNTIYF

d_gene: NA
j_gene: TRBJ2-2
v_gene: TRBV5-1
abundance: NA
CDR3aa: CASSLYGGLNTGELFF

d_gene: NA
j_gene: TRBJ2-5
v_gene: TRBV18
abundance: NA
CDR3aa: CASSLAGYQETQYF

d_gene: NA
j_gene: TRBJ1-4
v_gene: TRBV6-5
abundance: NA
CDR3aa: CASSYADRNEKLFF

d_gene: NA
j_gene: TRBJ2-1
v_gene: TRBV9
abundance: once
CDR3aa: CASSVRSASYNEQFF

d_gene: TRBD1
j_gene: TRBJ2-7
v_gene: TRBV2
abundance: NA
CDR3aa: CASSADRGDEQYF

d_gene: TRBD1
j_gene: TRBJ1-2
v_gene: TRBV5-4
abundance: NA
CDR3aa: CASSLPRDSDYGYTF

d_gene: NA
j_gene: TRBJ2-7
v_gene: TRBV4-1
abundance: NA
CDR3aa: CASSQRNTPYEQYF

d_gene: TRBD2
j_gene: TRBJ2-2
v_gene: TRBV27
abundance: NA
CDR3aa: CASRRLAGAGELFF

d_gene: NA
j_gene: TRBJ1-4
v_gene: TRBV11-1
abundance: NA
CDR3aa: CASSYAAGTNEKLFF

d_gene: NA
j_gene: TRBJ2-2
v_gene: TRBV9
abundance: NA
CDR3aa: CASSVELVGELFF

d_gene: NA
j_gene: TRBJ1-1
v_gene: TRBV29-1
abundance: NA
CDR3aa: CSVGLLGVSGTEAFF

d_gene: NA
j_gene: TRBJ1-1
v_gene: TRBV7-9
abundance: NA
CDR3aa: CASSFTGNTEAFF

d_gene: NA
j_gene: TRBJ2-2
v_gene: TRBV5-1
abundance: NA
CDR3aa: CASSLGQTGELFF

d_gene: NA
j_gene: TRBJ2-4
v_gene: TRBV28
abundance: once
CDR3aa: CASSPTAAKNIQYF

d_gene: NA
j_gene: TRBJ1-2
v_gene: TRBV2
abundance: NA
CDR3aa: CASSLGSGNYGYTF

d_gene: NA
j_gene: TRBJ1-1
v_gene: TRBV6-1
abundance: NA
CDR3aa: CASSSGPGGTEAFF

d_gene: TRBD2
j_gene: TRBJ2-1
v_gene: TRBV7-2
abundance: NA
CDR3aa: CASSGRTSGANEQFF

d_gene: NA
j_gene: TRBJ1-2
v_gene: TRBV5-1
abundance: NA
CDR3aa: CASSLAVQGQGYTF

d_gene: NA
j_gene: TRBJ2-5
v_gene: TRBV5-4
abundance: NA
CDR3aa: CASSLMPGPQETQYF

d_gene: TRBD1
j_gene: TRBJ2-7
v_gene: TRBV28
abundance: NA
CDR3aa: CASSLSAGGSYEQYF

d_gene: NA
j_gene: TRBJ2-7
v_gene: TRBV11-3
abundance: once
CDR3aa: CASSLGGMLDDEQYF

d_gene: TRBD2
j_gene: TRBJ2-7
v_gene: TRBV28
abundance: NA
CDR3aa: CASSGTRGSYEQYF

d_gene: TRBD2
j_gene: TRBJ2-1
v_gene: TRBV5-6
abundance: once
CDR3aa: CASSHRARDYSYNEQFF

d_gene: NA
j_gene: TRBJ2-5
v_gene: TRBV25-1
abundance: NA
CDR3aa: CASSELVETQYF

d_gene: TRBD2
j_gene: TRBJ2-3
v_gene: TRBV13
abundance: NA
CDR3aa: CASSGREGTDTQYF

d_gene: NA
j_gene: TRBJ1-5
v_gene: TRBV28
abundance: once
CDR3aa: CASSLPHISNQPQHF

d_gene: NA
j_gene: TRBJ1-5
v_gene: TRBV28
abundance: NA
CDR3aa: CASSLFGLDSNQPQHF

d_gene: TRBD1
j_gene: TRBJ2-3
v_gene: TRBV15
abundance: NA
CDR3aa: CATSSFQGADTQYF

d_gene: TRBD1
j_gene: TRBJ2-7
v_gene: TRBV5-4
abundance: once
CDR3aa: CASSLGTGAYEQYF

d_gene: TRBD2
j_gene: TRBJ2-7
v_gene: TRBV6-5
abundance: NA
CDR3aa: CASSYTSGEQYF

d_gene: TRBD2
j_gene: TRBJ2-1
v_gene: TRBV25-1
abundance: NA
CDR3aa: CATSSGRAYNEQFF

d_gene: NA
j_gene: TRBJ2-2
v_gene: TRBV4-2
abundance: NA
CDR3aa: CASSQVGPSGFYTGELFF

d_gene: NA
j_gene: TRBJ1-1
v_gene: TRBV19
abundance: NA
CDR3aa: CASSRTNTEAFF

d_gene: TRBD2
j_gene: TRBJ2-1
v_gene: TRBV6-6
abundance: NA
CDR3aa: CASSYRRLAGSEQFF

d_gene: NA
j_gene: TRBJ1-6
v_gene: TRBV30
abundance: NA
CDR3aa: CAWKRGRDSPLHF

d_gene: NA
j_gene: TRBJ2-7
v_gene: TRBV30
abundance: once
CDR3aa: CAWKTGYEQYF

d_gene: TRBD1
j_gene: TRBJ1-2
v_gene: TRBV5-1
abundance: once
CDR3aa: CASRGQGAPFYGYTF

d_gene: NA
j_gene: TRBJ2-4
v_gene: TRBV28
abundance: NA
CDR3aa: CASSRDTTNIQYF

d_gene: NA
j_gene: TRBJ2-2
v_gene: TRBV5-4
abundance: NA
CDR3aa: CASSHYAGELFF

d_gene: TRBD1
j_gene: TRBJ1-1
v_gene: TRBV7-9
abundance: NA
CDR3aa: CASSLTPGQGRSVPEAFF

d_gene: TRBD1
j_gene: TRBJ2-1
v_gene: TRBV28
abundance: NA
CDR3aa: CASSSPRDSPDNEQFF

d_gene: NA
j_gene: TRBJ2-6
v_gene: TRBV19
abundance: NA
CDR3aa: CASRTGTNSGANVLTF

d_gene: NA
j_gene: TRBJ2-7
v_gene: TRBV2
abundance: NA
CDR3aa: CAANNAGARYEQYF

d_gene: NA
j_gene: TRBJ1-1
v_gene: TRBV19
abundance: NA
CDR3aa: CASSIGIVGVLRLNTEAFF

d_gene: NA
j_gene: TRBJ1-1
v_gene: TRBV5-1
abundance: NA
CDR3aa: CASSFGQPNTEAFF